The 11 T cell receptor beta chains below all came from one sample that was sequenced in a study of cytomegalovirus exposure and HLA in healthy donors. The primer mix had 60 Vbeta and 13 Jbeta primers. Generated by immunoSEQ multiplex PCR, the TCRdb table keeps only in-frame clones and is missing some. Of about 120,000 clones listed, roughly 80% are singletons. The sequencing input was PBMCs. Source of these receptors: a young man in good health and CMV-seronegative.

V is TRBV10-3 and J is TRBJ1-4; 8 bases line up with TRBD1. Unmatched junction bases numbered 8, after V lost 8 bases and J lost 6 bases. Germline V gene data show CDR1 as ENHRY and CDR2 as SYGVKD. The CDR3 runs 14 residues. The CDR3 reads CAIGTGTGDEKLFF. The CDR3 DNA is TGTGCCATCGGAACCGGGACAGGAGATGAAAAACTGTTTTTT.

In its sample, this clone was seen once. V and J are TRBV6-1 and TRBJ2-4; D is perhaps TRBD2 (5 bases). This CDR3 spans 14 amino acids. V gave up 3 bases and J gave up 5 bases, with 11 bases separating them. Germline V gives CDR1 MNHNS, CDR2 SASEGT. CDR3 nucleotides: TGTGCCAGCAGTGACCTGAGCGGCGAAAACATTCAGTACTTC. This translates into CASSDLSGENIQYF.

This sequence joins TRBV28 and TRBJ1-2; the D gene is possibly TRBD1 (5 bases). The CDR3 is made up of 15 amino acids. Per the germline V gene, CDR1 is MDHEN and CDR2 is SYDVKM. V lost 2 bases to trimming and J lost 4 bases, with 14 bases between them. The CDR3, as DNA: TGTGCCAGCAGTTTAGGTCGGGGGTCAGCCTATGGCTACACCTTC. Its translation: CASSLGRGSAYGYTF.

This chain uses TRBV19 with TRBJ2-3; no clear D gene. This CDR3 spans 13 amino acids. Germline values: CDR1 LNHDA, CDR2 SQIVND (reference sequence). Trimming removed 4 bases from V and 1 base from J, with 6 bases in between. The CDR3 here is CASSNTGTDTQYF. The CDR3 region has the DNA TGTGCCAGTAGTAACACAGGCACAGATACGCAGTATTTT.

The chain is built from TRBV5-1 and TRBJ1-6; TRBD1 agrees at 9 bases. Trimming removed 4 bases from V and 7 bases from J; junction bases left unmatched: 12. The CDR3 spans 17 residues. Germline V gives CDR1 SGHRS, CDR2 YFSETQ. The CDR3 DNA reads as TGCGCCAGCAGCCTCTTCCTGACAGGGGGTGGAAATTCACCCCTCCACTTT. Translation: CASSLFLTGGGNSPLHF.

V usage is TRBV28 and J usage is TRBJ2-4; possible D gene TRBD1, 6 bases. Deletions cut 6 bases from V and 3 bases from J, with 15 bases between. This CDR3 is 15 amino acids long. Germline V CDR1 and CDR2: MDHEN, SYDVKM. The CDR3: CASSAGVEYKNIQYF. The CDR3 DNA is TGTGCCAGCAGCGCAGGGGTTGAGTACAAAAACATTCAGTACTTC.

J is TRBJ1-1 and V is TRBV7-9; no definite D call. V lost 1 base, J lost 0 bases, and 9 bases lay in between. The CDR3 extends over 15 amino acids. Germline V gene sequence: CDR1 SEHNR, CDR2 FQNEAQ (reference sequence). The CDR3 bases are TGTGCCAGCAGCTTAGGTGGTACGGTGAACACTGAAGCTTTCTTT. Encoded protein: CASSLGGTVNTEAFF.

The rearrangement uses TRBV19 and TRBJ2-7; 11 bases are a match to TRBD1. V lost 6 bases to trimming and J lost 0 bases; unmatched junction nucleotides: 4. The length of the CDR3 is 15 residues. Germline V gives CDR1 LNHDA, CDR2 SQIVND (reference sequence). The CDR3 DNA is TGTGCCAGTAGCCGGACAGGGGGCTTCTCCTACGAGCAGTACTTC. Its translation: CASSRTGGFSYEQYF.

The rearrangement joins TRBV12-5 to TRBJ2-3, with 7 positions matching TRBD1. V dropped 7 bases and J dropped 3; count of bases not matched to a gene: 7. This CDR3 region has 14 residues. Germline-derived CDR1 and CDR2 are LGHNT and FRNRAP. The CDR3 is CASASDRLTDTQYF. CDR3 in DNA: TGTGCTAGTGCCTCGGACAGGCTAACAGATACGCAGTATTTT.

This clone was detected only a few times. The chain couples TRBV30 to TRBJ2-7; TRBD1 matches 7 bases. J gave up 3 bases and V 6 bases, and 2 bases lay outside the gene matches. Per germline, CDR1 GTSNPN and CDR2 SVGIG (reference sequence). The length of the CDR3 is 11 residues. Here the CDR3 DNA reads TGTGCCTGTTACAGGGGCTACGAGCAGTACTTC. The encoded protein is CACYRGYEQYF.

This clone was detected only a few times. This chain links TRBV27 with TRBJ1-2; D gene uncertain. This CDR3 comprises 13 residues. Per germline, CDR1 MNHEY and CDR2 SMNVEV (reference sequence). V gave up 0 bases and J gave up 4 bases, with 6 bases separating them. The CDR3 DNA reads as TGTGCCAGCAGTTTATCTTCCCGCTATGGCTACACCTTC. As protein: CASSLSSRYGYTF.